This TCR beta chain is drawn from a study of response to subunit inactivated influenza vaccine. Overall study findings and caveats: The authors offered the suggestion that each seasonal influenza vaccination recruits few new T cells.

Trimming removed 3 bases from V and 9 bases from J; junction bases left unmatched: 13. The CDR3 consists of 15 residues. Germline-derived CDR1 and CDR2 are DFQATT and SNEGSKA (reference sequence). Comment on this clonotype: Its specificity is unknown.

TCRdb redid the calling of the RT-PCR reads with MiXCR, one entry per CDR3 protein. There are approximately 480,000 distinct CDR3 sequences in the sample; 10% to 11% occur only once, and roughly 12% lies in the top ten. Source: PBMCs from blood, taken 45 days after vaccination. This chain joins TRBV20-1 and TRBJ2-1, with 8 bases that match TRBD2. The clonotype originates from a man in his forties or fifties who received an inactivated influenza vaccine. This CDR3 is CSASLTGGRFGEQFF. CDR3 bases: TGCAGTGCTAGTTTGACGGGAGGGCGGTTTGGTGAGCAGTTCTTC.